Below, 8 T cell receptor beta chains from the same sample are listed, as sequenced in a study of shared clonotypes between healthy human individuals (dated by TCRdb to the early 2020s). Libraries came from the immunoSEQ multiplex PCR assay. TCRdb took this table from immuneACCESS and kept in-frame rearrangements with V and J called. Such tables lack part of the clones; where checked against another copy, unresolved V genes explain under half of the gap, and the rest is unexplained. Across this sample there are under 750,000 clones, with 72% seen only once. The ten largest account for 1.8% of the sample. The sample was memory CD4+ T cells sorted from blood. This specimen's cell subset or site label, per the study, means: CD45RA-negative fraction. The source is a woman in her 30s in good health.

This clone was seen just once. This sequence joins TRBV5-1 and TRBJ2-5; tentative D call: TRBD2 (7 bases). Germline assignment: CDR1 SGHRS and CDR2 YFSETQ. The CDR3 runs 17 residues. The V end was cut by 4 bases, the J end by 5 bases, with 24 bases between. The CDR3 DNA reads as TGCGCCAGCAGCCTGGGGCACCTTGGGGGGGGCGGCGAGACCCAGTACTTC. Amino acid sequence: CASSLGHLGGGGETQYF.

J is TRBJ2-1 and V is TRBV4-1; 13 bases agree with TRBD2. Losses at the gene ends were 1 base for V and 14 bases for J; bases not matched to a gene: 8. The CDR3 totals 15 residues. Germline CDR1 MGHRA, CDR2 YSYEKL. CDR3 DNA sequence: TGCGCCAGCAGCCAAGGACTAGCGGGAGGTGTCGGCAAGTTCTTC. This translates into CASSQGLAGGVGKFF.

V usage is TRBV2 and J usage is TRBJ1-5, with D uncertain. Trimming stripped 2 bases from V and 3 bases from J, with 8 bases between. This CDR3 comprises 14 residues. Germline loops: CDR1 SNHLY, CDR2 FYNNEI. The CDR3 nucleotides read TGTGCCAGCAGTGAACCGTCCACCAATCAGCCCCAGCATTTT. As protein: CASSEPSTNQPQHF.

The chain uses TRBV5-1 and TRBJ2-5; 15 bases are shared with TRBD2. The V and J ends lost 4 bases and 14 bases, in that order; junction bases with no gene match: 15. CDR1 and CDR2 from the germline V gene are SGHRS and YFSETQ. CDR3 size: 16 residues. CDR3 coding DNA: TGCGCCAGCAGCCCGGTCCCCGGGACTAGCGGGAGGCCACCATACTTC. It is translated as CASSPVPGTSGRPPYF.

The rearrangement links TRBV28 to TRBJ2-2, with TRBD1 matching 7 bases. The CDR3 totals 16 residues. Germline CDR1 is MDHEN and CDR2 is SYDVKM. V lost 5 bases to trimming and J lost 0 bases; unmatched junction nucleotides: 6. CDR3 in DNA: TGTGCCAGCAGTCCGGCGGACAGGACGAACACCGGGGAGCTGTTTTTT. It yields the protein CASSPADRTNTGELFF.

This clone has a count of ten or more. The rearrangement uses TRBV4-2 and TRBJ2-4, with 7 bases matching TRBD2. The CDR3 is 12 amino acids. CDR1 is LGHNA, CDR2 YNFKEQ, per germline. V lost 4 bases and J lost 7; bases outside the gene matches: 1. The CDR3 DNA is TGTGCCAGCAGCCCTAGCGGTAACATTCAGTACTTC. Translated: CASSPSGNIQYF.

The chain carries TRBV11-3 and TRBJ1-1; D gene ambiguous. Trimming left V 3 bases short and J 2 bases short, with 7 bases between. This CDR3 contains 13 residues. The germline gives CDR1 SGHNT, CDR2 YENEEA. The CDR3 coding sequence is TGTGCCAGCAGCTTCTCAGGAAACACTGAAGCTTTCTTT. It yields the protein CASSFSGNTEAFF.

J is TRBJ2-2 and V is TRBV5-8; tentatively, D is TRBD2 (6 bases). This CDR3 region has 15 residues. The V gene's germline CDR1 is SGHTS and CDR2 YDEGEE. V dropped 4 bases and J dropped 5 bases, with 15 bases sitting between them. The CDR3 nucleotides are TGTGCCAGCAGCGGACGGAATCGGGGGACCGGGGAGCTGTTTTTT. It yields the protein CASSGRNRGTGELFF.